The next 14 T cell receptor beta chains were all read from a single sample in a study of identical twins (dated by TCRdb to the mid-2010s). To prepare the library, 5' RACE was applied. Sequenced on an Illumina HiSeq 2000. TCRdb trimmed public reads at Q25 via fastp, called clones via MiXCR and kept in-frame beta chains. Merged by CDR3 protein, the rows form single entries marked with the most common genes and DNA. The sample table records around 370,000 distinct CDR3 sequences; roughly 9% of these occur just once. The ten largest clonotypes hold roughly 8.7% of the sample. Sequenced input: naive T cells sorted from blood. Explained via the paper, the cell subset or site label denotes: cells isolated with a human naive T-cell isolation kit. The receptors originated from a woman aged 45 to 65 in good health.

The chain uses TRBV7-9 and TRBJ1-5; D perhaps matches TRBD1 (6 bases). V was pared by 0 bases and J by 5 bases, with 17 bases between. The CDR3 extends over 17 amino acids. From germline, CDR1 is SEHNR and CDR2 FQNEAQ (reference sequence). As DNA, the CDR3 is TGTGCCAGCAGCTTAGCTCCAGGCGGGACACGACATCAGCCCCAGCATTTT. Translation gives CASSLAPGGTRHQPQHF. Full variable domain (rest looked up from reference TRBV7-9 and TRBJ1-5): DTGVSQNPRHKITKRGQNVTFRCDPISEHNRLYWYRQTLGQGPEFLTYFQNEAQLEKSRLLSDRFSAERPKGSFSTLEIQRTEQGDSAMYLCASSLAPGGTRHQPQHFGDGTRLSIL.

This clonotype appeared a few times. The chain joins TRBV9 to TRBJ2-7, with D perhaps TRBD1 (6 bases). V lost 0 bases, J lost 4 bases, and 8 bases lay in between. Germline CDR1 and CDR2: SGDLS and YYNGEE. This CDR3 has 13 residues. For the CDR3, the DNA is TGTGCCAGCAGCGTAGACGGACAGTACGAGCAGTACTTC. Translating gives CASSVDGQYEQYF.

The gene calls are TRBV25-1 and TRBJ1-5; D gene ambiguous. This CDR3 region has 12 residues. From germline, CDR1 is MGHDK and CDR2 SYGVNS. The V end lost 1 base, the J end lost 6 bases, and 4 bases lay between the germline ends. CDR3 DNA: TGTGCCAGCAGTGAATGGGGTCAGCCCCAGCATTTT. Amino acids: CASSEWGQPQHF.

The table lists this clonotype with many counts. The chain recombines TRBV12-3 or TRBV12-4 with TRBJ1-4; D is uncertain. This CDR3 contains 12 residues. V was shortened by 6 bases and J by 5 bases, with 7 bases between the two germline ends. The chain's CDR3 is CASRGKNEKLFF. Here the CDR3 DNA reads TGTGCCAGCAGGGGGAAAAATGAAAAACTGTTTTTT.

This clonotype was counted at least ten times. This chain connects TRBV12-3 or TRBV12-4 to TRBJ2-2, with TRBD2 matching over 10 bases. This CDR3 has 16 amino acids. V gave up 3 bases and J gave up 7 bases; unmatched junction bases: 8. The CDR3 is CASSFLAGAAGGELFF. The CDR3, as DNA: TGTGCCAGCAGTTTTCTAGCGGGAGCGGCGGGCGGGGAGCTGTTTTTT.

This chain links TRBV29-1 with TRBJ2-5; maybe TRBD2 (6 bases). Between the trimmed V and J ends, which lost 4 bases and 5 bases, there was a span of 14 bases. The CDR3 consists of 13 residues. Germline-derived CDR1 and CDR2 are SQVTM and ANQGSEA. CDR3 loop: CSVGGTSGETQYF. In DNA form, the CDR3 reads TGCAGCGTTGGGGGGACCAGCGGGGAGACCCAGTACTTC.

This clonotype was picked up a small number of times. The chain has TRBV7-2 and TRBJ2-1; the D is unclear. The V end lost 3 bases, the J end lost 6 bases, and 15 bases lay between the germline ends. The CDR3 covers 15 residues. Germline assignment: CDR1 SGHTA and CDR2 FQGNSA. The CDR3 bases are TGTGCCAGCAGCTTCTTTGTGGCAGCTAGCAATGAGCAGTTCTTC. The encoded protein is CASSFFVAASNEQFF.

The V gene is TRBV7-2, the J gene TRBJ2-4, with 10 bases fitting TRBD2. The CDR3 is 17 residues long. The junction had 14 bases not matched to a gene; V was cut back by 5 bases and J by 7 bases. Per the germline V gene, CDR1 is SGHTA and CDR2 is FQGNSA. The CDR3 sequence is CASSPGTSVSWVNIQYF. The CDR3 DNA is TGTGCCAGCAGCCCAGGGACTAGCGTTTCGTGGGTGAACATTCAGTACTTC.

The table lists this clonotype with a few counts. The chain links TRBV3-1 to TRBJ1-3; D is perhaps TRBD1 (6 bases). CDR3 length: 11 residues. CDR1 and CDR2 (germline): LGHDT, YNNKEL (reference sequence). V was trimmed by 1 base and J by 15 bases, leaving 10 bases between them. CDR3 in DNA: TGTGCCAGCAGCCAAGGACAGGAGCAATATTTT. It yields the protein CASSQGQEQYF.

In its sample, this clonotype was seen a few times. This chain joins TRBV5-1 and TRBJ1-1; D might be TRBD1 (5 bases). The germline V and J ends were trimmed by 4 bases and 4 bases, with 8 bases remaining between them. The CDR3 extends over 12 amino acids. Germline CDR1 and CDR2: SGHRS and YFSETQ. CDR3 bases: TGCGCCAGCAGCGTGGGACGCACTGAAGCTTTCTTT. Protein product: CASSVGRTEAFF.

This chain's CDR3 is CAWDWGTTEAFF. The CDR3 nucleotides are TGTGCCTGGGACTGGGGGACCACTGAAGCTTTCTTT. V gene TRBV30 combines with J gene TRBJ1-1; D might be TRBD1 (5 bases). The ends were cut back, 5 bases at V and 4 bases at J, with 11 bases in the middle. The CDR3 contains 12 residues. Germline CDR1 GTSNPN, CDR2 SVGIG (reference sequence). The variable domain in full, with the rest retrieved from reference TRBV30 and TRBJ1-1, is SQTIHQWPATLVQPVGSPLSLECTVEGTSNPNLYWYRQAAGRGLQLLFYSVGIGQISSEVPQNLSASRPQDRQFILSSKKLLLSDSGFYLCAWDWGTTEAFFGQGTRLTVV.

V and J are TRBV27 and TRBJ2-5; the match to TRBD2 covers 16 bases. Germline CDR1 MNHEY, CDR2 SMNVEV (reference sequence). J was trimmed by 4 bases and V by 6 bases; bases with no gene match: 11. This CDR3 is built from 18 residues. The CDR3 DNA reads TGTGCCAGCAGCCTAACCGGGACTAGCGGGAGGGCCCGAGAGACCCAGTACTTC. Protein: CASSLTGTSGRARETQYF.

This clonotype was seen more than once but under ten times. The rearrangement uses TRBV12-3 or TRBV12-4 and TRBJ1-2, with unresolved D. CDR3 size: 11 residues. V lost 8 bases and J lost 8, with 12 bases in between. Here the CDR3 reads CASAWVGGYTF. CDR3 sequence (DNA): TGTGCCAGCGCCTGGGTGGGGGGCTACACCTTC.

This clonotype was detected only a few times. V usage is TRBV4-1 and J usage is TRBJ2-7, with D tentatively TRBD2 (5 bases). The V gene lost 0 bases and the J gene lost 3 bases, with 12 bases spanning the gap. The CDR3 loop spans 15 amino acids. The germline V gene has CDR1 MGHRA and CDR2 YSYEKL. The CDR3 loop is CASSQDPLVVYEQYV. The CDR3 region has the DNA TGCGCCAGCAGCCAAGATCCACTAGTAGTCTACGAGCAGTACGTC.